The 5 T cell receptor beta chains in this list originate from one sample, sequenced in a study of cytomegalovirus exposure and HLA in healthy donors. Use of 60 Vbeta and 13 Jbeta primers characterized the PCR. Generated by immunoSEQ multiplex PCR, the TCRdb table keeps only in-frame clones and is missing some. Of under 90,000 clones in the sample, 75% were seen once. Material: PBMCs. The source is a man in his forties in good health and CMV-seronegative.

This clone was observed a handful of times. The chain combines TRBV5-1 with TRBJ1-4; 10 bases fit TRBD1. J gave up 4 bases and V 2 bases, and 2 bases lay outside the gene matches. The CDR3 runs to 15 residues. Germline V gives CDR1 SGHRS, CDR2 YFSETQ. The CDR3 sequence is CASSLWDRGNEKLFF. Written as DNA, the CDR3 is TGCGCCAGCAGCTTATGGGACAGGGGTAATGAAAAACTGTTTTTT.

This clone appeared once. The CDR3 loop reads CASSVDAGANQETQYF. CDR3 DNA sequence: TGTGCCAGCAGCGTAGATGCGGGGGCCAACCAAGAGACCCAGTACTTC. The chain combines TRBV9 with TRBJ2-5; tentatively, D is TRBD2 (7 bases). CDR1 and CDR2 (germline): SGDLS, YYNGEE. This CDR3 is 16 amino acids long. Trimming stripped 0 bases from V and 0 bases from J, with 12 bases between. The full variable domain, with the rest looked up from reference TRBV9 and TRBJ2-5, is DSGVTQTPKHLITATGQRVTLRCSPRSGDLSVYWYQQSLDQGLQFLIQYYNGEERAKGNILERFSAQQFPDLHSELNLSSLELGDSALYFCASSVDAGANQETQYFGPGTRLLVL.

This clone was detected a few times. The V gene is TRBV6-1, the J gene TRBJ1-6; 7 bases are shared with TRBD1. Germline assignment: CDR1 MNHNS and CDR2 SASEGT. There are 13 residues in the CDR3. Trimming at V came to 7 bases and at J to 7 bases, leaving 4 bases not matched to a gene. This chain's CDR3 is CASNEGQNSPLHF. CDR3 coding DNA: TGTGCCAGCAATGAGGGACAGAATTCACCCCTCCACTTT.

This chain uses TRBV7-9 with TRBJ1-6; D gene uncertain. The CDR3 is made up of 14 amino acids. Looked up from germline, CDR1 is SEHNR and CDR2 is FQNEAQ (reference sequence). V was clipped by 4 bases and J by 6 bases, with 10 bases between them. The CDR3 bases are TGTGCCAGCAGCTCCTACTTTTCTAATTCACCCCTCCACTTT. Encoded protein: CASSSYFSNSPLHF.

The rearrangement uses TRBV2 and TRBJ2-1; no reliable D call. CDR1 and CDR2 from the germline V gene are SNHLY and FYNNEI. Trimming removed 6 bases from V and 0 bases from J, with 9 bases in between. The CDR3 is 14 residues long. The CDR3: CASRKSSSYNEQFF. In nucleotides, the CDR3 is TGTGCCAGCAGGAAATCGAGCTCCTACAATGAGCAGTTCTTC.